The 15 T cell receptor beta chains below were found in one sample sequenced in a study of OX40 agonist ivuxolimab in advanced cancers. Profiling relied on immunoSEQ multiplex PCR, and the TCRdb table lists in-frame clones only, not all of them. This table holds some 25,000 clones, about 90% found once. Source: CD4+ or CD8+ T cells sorted from blood, taken in a trial of the OX40 agonist ivuxolimab. Receptors originate from an adult with an advanced solid tumor such as melanoma, head and neck, liver or kidney cancer.

The V and J genes are TRBV29-1 and TRBJ2-3, with D maybe TRBD1 (6 bases). There are 14 residues in the CDR3. The germline V gene has CDR1 SQVTM and CDR2 ANQGSEA. V was shortened by 6 bases and J by 0 bases, with 13 bases between the two germline ends. CDR3 sequence reads: CSVETGSSTDTQYF. DNA for the CDR3: TGCAGCGTCGAGACAGGTTCTAGCACAGATACGCAGTATTTT.

The gene calls are TRBV5-6 and TRBJ1-4; no clear D gene. This CDR3 is built from 15 residues. V was cut by 4 bases and J by 4 bases, with 14 bases left in between. The germline V gene has CDR1 SGHDT and CDR2 YYEEEE. DNA of the CDR3: TGTGCCAGCAGCCCCGAGGGATTGGATAATGAAAAACTGTTTTTT. The encoded protein is CASSPEGLDNEKLFF.

This chain uses TRBV10-3 with TRBJ2-5; D might be TRBD2 (5 bases). The germline V gene encodes CDR1 ENHRY and CDR2 SYGVKD. The V and J ends lost 2 bases and 7 bases respectively, with 11 bases between them. This CDR3 contains 13 residues. CDR3 in amino acids: CAISEGETGTQYF. The CDR3 DNA reads as TGTGCCATCAGTGAGGGGGAGACTGGGACCCAGTACTTC.

The rearrangement uses TRBV4-2 and TRBJ2-7; 8 bases fit TRBD1. This CDR3 is 15 amino acids long. Trimming cost V 1 base and J 7 bases; bases outside gene matches: 9. Germline V gene lookup returns CDR1 LGHNA and CDR2 YNFKEQ. The DNA for the CDR3 is TGTGCCAGCAGCCAAGTAGGCCAGGGGGCTCGAGAGCAGTACTTC. Its protein product is CASSQVGQGAREQYF.

Turning to this clone: A junction boundary mismatches the germline segment, possibly from a read error. The V gene is TRBV6-5, the J gene TRBJ1-4; 10 positions match TRBD1. The germline gives CDR1 MNHEY, CDR2 SVGAGI. There are 15 residues in the CDR3. CDR3 sequence reads: CASSNSGTGVEKLFF. The CDR3 bases are TGTGCCAGCAGTAACTCCGGGACAGGGGTGGAAAAACTGTTTTTT.

This clone has a single count. The chain joins TRBV18 to TRBJ2-1, with D tentatively TRBD1 (5 bases). The CDR3 consists of 14 residues. V lost 1 base to trimming and J lost 7 bases, with 11 bases between them. CDR1 and CDR2 from the germline V gene are KGHSH and LQKENI. In DNA form, the CDR3 reads TGTGCCAGCTCACCACTCCAGGGTTGGAATGAGCAGTTCTTC. Protein sequence: CASSPLQGWNEQFF.

The V call is TRBV9, the J call TRBJ2-7, with 10 nucleotides matching TRBD1. V lost 4 bases and J lost 6; bases outside the gene matches: 10. The CDR3 covers 15 residues. Germline loops: CDR1 SGDLS, CDR2 YYNGEE. The CDR3 bases are TGTGCCAGCAGCTCGCATCCAGGGACAGGGGCCGAGCAGTACTTC. It is translated as CASSSHPGTGAEQYF.

V gene TRBV5-1 combines with J gene TRBJ2-2; 8 positions match TRBD1. V lost 5 bases and J lost 1; bases outside the gene matches: 1. Germline CDR1 reads SGHRS; CDR2 reads YFSETQ. The CDR3 totals 14 residues. This chain's CDR3 is CASRGTGNTGELFF. The CDR3 DNA reads as TGCGCCAGCAGGGGGACAGGGAACACCGGGGAGCTGTTTTTT.

CDR3 protein: CASSLMGTEAFF. Written as DNA, the CDR3 is TGTGCCAGCAGCTTAATGGGCACTGAAGCTTTCTTT. This rearrangement joins TRBV7-2 to TRBJ1-1; D is unresolved. V was trimmed by 2 bases and J by 4 bases, leaving 5 bases between them. This CDR3 is built from 12 residues. Germline CDR1 and CDR2: SGHTA and FQGNSA. Using reference TRBV7-2 and TRBJ1-1 for the parts outside the CDR3, the full variable domain is GAGVSQSPSNKVTEKGKDVELRCDPISGHTALYWYRQSLGQGLEFLIYFQGNSAPDKSGLPSDRFSAERTGGSVSTLTIQRTQQEDSAVYLCASSLMGTEAFFGQGTRLTVV.

V gene TRBV4-2 combines with J gene TRBJ2-7; 11 bases agree with TRBD2. The CDR3 contains 18 residues. The germline gives CDR1 LGHNA, CDR2 YNFKEQ. The V and J ends lost 1 base and 4 bases, in that order; junction bases with no gene match: 12. CDR3 sequence: CASSQGLAGTGLPYEQYF. The CDR3 DNA follows: TGTGCCAGCAGCCAAGGACTAGCGGGAACCGGCCTTCCATACGAGCAGTACTTC.

This clone has more than one count but fewer than ten. The sample holds other DNA sequences that translate to the same CDR3. The CDR3 sequence: CASSLAGTGEYEQYF. CDR3 DNA sequence: TGCGCCAGCAGCTTGGCGGGGACAGGGGAATACGAGCAGTACTTC. The J gene is TRBJ2-7, the V gene TRBV5-1, with TRBD1 identical over 10 bases. Germline V gives CDR1 SGHRS, CDR2 YFSETQ. Losses at the gene ends were 0 bases for V and 4 bases for J; bases not matched to a gene: 4. The CDR3 is made up of 15 amino acids. The variable domain in full, with the rest retrieved from reference TRBV5-1 and TRBJ2-7, is KAGVTQTPRYLIKTRGQQVTLSCSPISGHRSVSWYQQTPGQGLQFLFEYFSETQRNKGNFPGRFSGRQFSNSRSEMNVSTLELGDSALYLCASSLAGTGEYEQYFGPGTRLTVT.

This clone was detected once. The chain joins TRBV5-1 to TRBJ2-6, with TRBD2 matching over 11 bases. V dropped 1 base and J dropped 0; count of bases not matched to a gene: 0. From germline, CDR1 is SGHRS and CDR2 YFSETQ. The CDR3 runs 17 residues. This CDR3 reads CASSLTSGSSGANVLTF. The CDR3 DNA reads as TGCGCCAGCAGCTTGACTAGCGGGAGCTCTGGGGCCAACGTCCTGACTTTC.

The genes are TRBV18 and TRBJ2-1, with no clear D. The length of the CDR3 is 14 residues. Trimming took 3 bases from V and 3 from J, leaving 9 bases between them. Germline lookup yields CDR1 KGHSH and CDR2 LQKENI. This chain's CDR3 is CASSPQASYNEQFF. For the CDR3, the DNA is TGTGCCAGCTCACCGCAAGCTAGCTACAATGAGCAGTTCTTC.

The genes are TRBV30 and TRBJ2-3, with 7 bases that match TRBD2. This CDR3 is 16 amino acids long. Losses at the gene ends were 5 bases for V and 2 bases for J; bases not matched to a gene: 13. The germline gives CDR1 GTSNPN, CDR2 SVGIG (reference sequence). CDR3 DNA: TGTGCCTGGGGGGCCGGGGCTAGCGGTTTCACAGATACGCAGTATTTT. It codes for CAWGAGASGFTDTQYF.

The chain links TRBV18 to TRBJ1-5; TRBD1 matches at 8 bases. The germline V gene has CDR1 KGHSH and CDR2 LQKENI. V was clipped by 2 bases and J by 4 bases; unmatched bases: 1. The CDR3 length is 14 residues. In nucleotides, the CDR3 is TGTGCCAGCTCACCAAACAGGGGGAATCAGCCCCAGCATTTT. Amino acid sequence: CASSPNRGNQPQHF.